This T cell receptor beta chain was sequenced during a study of T cells in Graves' hyperthyroidism and ophthalmopathy. For the study at large: Peripheral blood sampling occurred at initial diagnosis, before any treatment.

Between the trimmed V and J ends, which lost 3 bases and 5 bases, there was a span of 17 bases. This CDR3 is built from 15 residues. Germline loops: CDR1 SGHRS, CDR2 YFSETQ. The investigators amplified TCR beta CDR3 regions from RNA transcripts. First-round RT-PCR with HTBI primers amplified the TCR CDR3 region. From the multiplex PCR reads, TCRdb called clonotypes with MiXCR, one entry per CDR3 protein. The sample shows approximately 380,000 distinct CDR3 sequences, 15% to 20% of them seen only once. The sequencing input was blood. The sequence came from a woman aged 18-29 years with Graves' hyperthyroidism. The V and J genes are TRBV5-1 and TRBJ1-1; TRBD1 is a possible D gene (6 bases). This CDR3 reads CASSSQAGARTEAFF. CDR3 nucleotides: TGCGCCAGCAGCTCTCAAGCGGGGGCGAGGACTGAAGCTTTCTTT. Full variable domain (rest looked up from reference TRBV5-1 and TRBJ1-1): KAGVTQTPRYLIKTRGQQVTLSCSPISGHRSVSWYQQTPGQGLQFLFEYFSETQRNKGNFPGRFSGRQFSNSRSEMNVSTLELGDSALYLCASSSQAGARTEAFFGQGTRLTVV.